Listed below are T cell receptor beta chains from one sample, sequenced in a study of OX40 agonist ivuxolimab in advanced cancers. Data came from immunoSEQ multiplex PCR; TCRdb stores just in-frame clones and leaves some out. The data contain 40,000 to 60,000 clones, 80% to 85% of them singletons. Source: CD4+ or CD8+ T cells sorted from blood, taken in a trial of the OX40 agonist ivuxolimab. These receptor sequences come from an adult with an advanced solid tumor such as melanoma, head and neck, liver or kidney cancer. The CDR3 runs from the conserved cysteine through the conserved F or W. The order of the fields is CDR3 DNA, CDR3 protein, J gene, clone size, V gene, D gene. D genes are given only for firm matches. Clone size is not always given. Where it is, it says once, few, many or a class for expanded clones.

cdr3_nt: TGTGCCAGTAGTATTAGCGGGGGTTCTCAAGAGACCCAGTACTTC; cdr3_aa: CASSISGGSQETQYF; j_call: TRBJ2-5; clone_size: NA; v_call: TRBV19; d_call: TRBD2
cdr3_nt: TGTGCCAGCTCACCTAGACAGGGGGACTACAATGAGCAGTTCTTC; cdr3_aa: CASSPRQGDYNEQFF; j_call: TRBJ2-1; clone_size: once; v_call: TRBV18; d_call: TRBD1
cdr3_nt: TGTGCCAGCAGCCGGGCCATTGGTTCACCCCTCCACTTT; cdr3_aa: CASSRAIGSPLHF; j_call: TRBJ1-6; clone_size: NA; v_call: TRBV6-1; d_call: NA
cdr3_nt: TGTGCCACCAAGACAGTCTCCTACGAGCAGTACTTC; cdr3_aa: CATKTVSYEQYF; j_call: TRBJ2-7; clone_size: once; v_call: TRBV6-6; d_call: NA
cdr3_nt: TGTGCCAGCACCCAAGGGGGGGTCTCTGGAAACACCATATATTTT; cdr3_aa: CASTQGGVSGNTIYF; j_call: TRBJ1-3; clone_size: NA; v_call: TRBV27; d_call: NA
cdr3_nt: TGTGCCAGCACCTTAACCCGGGGACAGGGGGGCACAGATACGCAGTATTTT; cdr3_aa: CASTLTRGQGGTDTQYF; j_call: TRBJ2-3; clone_size: NA; v_call: TRBV5-4; d_call: TRBD1
cdr3_nt: TGCGCCAGCCAGGGGAACTTGGCGTACAATGAGCAGTTCTTC; cdr3_aa: CASQGNLAYNEQFF; j_call: TRBJ2-1; clone_size: NA; v_call: TRBV5-1; d_call: NA
cdr3_nt: TGTGCCAGCAGTTACCCAGAGTCCAGCTATGGCTACACCTTC; cdr3_aa: CASSYPESSYGYTF; j_call: TRBJ1-2; clone_size: NA; v_call: TRBV6-6; d_call: NA
cdr3_nt: TGTGCCAGCGGGGGAGGCTACGAGCAGTACTTC; cdr3_aa: CASGGGYEQYF; j_call: TRBJ2-7; clone_size: few; v_call: TRBV10-3; d_call: TRBD2
cdr3_nt: TGTGCCAGCATCCGAGGGGGGCGTTCTGGAAACACCATATATTTT; cdr3_aa: CASIRGGRSGNTIYF; j_call: TRBJ1-3; clone_size: NA; v_call: TRBV5-6; d_call: NA
cdr3_nt: TGTGCCAGTAGTATCTCTGGAAACACCATATATTTT; cdr3_aa: CASSISGNTIYF; j_call: TRBJ1-3; clone_size: NA; v_call: TRBV19; d_call: NA
cdr3_nt: TGTGCCAGCAGCGCAGGGACAGAATCGTTAAAACTGTTTTTT; cdr3_aa: CASSAGTESLKLFF; j_call: TRBJ1-4; clone_size: NA; v_call: TRBV9; d_call: TRBD1
cdr3_nt: TGTGCCAGCTCACCAAGGCAGGGACGCCTCAATGAAAAACTGTTTTTT; cdr3_aa: CASSPRQGRLNEKLFF; j_call: TRBJ1-4; clone_size: NA; v_call: TRBV18; d_call: NA
cdr3_nt: TGTGCCAGCAGCAATTGGGACCTCGCCATCTACGAGCAGTACTTC; cdr3_aa: CASSNWDLAIYEQYF; j_call: TRBJ2-7; clone_size: NA; v_call: TRBV21-1; d_call: NA
cdr3_nt: TGTGCCAGCAGCTTAACCGGGGCCAACGTCCTGACTTTC; cdr3_aa: CASSLTGANVLTF; j_call: TRBJ2-6; clone_size: NA; v_call: TRBV7-3; d_call: NA
cdr3_nt: TGTGCCATCAGGTCAGGGAGTGGGTTTGGGGCCAACGTCCTGACTTTC; cdr3_aa: CAIRSGSGFGANVLTF; j_call: TRBJ2-6; clone_size: NA; v_call: TRBV10-3; d_call: NA
cdr3_nt: TGTGCCAGCAGTGCGAGGCACTCTGGGGCCAACGTCCTGACTTTC; cdr3_aa: CASSARHSGANVLTF; j_call: TRBJ2-6; clone_size: NA; v_call: TRBV6-4; d_call: NA
cdr3_nt: TGTGCCAGCAGCTTAACTAGCGGGGCAGCAGATACGCAGTATTTT; cdr3_aa: CASSLTSGAADTQYF; j_call: TRBJ2-3; clone_size: NA; v_call: TRBV7-2; d_call: TRBD2
cdr3_nt: TGTGCCAGTAGTTCTGACAGGGGGGCTCTTTATAGCAATCAGCCCCAGCATTTT; cdr3_aa: CASSSDRGALYSNQPQHF; j_call: TRBJ1-5; clone_size: NA; v_call: TRBV19; d_call: TRBD1
cdr3_nt: TGTGCCAGTATGAGGGAGGCCTATGGCTACACCTTC; cdr3_aa: CASMREAYGYTF; j_call: TRBJ1-2; clone_size: once; v_call: TRBV19; d_call: NA
cdr3_nt: TGCGCCAGCAGCTCACAAAGAGGGTCCAATTTTGAGCAGTACTTC; cdr3_aa: CASSSQRGSNFEQYF; j_call: TRBJ2-7; clone_size: NA; v_call: TRBV4-1; d_call: NA
cdr3_nt: TGTGCCATCAGTGAGTCCACAGGGGGCACTGAAGCTTTCTTT; cdr3_aa: CAISESTGGTEAFF; j_call: TRBJ1-1; clone_size: NA; v_call: TRBV10-3; d_call: TRBD1
cdr3_nt: TGTGCCAGCAGTGAAGACAGGGATCCCTACGAGCAGTACTTC; cdr3_aa: CASSEDRDPYEQYF; j_call: TRBJ2-7; clone_size: NA; v_call: TRBV2; d_call: NA
cdr3_nt: TGTGCCAGCAGCCAAGATGATGGGGCACAAGAGACCCAGTACTTC; cdr3_aa: CASSQDDGAQETQYF; j_call: TRBJ2-5; clone_size: NA; v_call: TRBV14; d_call: NA
cdr3_nt: TGTGCCATCAGTGAGCCAGGGGACACCGGGGAGCTGTTTTTT; cdr3_aa: CAISEPGDTGELFF; j_call: TRBJ2-2; clone_size: once; v_call: TRBV10-3; d_call: NA
cdr3_nt: TGCGCCAGCAGCCAAACAGGACTAGCGGGGGCCTACAATGAGCAGTTCTTC; cdr3_aa: CASSQTGLAGAYNEQFF; j_call: TRBJ2-1; clone_size: NA; v_call: TRBV4-1; d_call: TRBD2
cdr3_nt: TGTGCCAGCAGTTACTCGCGGGGCCAGGGCTACACCTTC; cdr3_aa: CASSYSRGQGYTF; j_call: TRBJ1-2; clone_size: NA; v_call: TRBV6-6; d_call: NA